Sequencing of this TCR beta chain was carried out in a study of regulatory T cells in long-lasting Graves disease (dated by TCRdb to about 2021). For context, the study as a whole: Persistent Graves' disease meant more than 5 years of antithyroid drug treatment with TSH receptor autoantibodies that stayed positive. In the clinical cohort, patients with persistent Graves' disease had used antithyroid drugs for an average of about 10.3 years. The study was registered as a clinical trial and conducted in China. This study used TCR sequencing and RNA sequencing of peripheral blood to compare persistent Graves' disease patients against newly diagnosed Graves' disease patients. A total of about 33 samples underwent TCR sequencing, from roughly 13 patients with persistent Graves' disease and 20 or so patients with newly diagnosed Graves' disease.

The germline V and J ends show losses of 0 bases and 3 bases respectively, and no gene match explains 1 base of the junction. The germline V gene supplies CDR1 ENHRY and CDR2 SYGVKD. The CDR3 runs 15 amino acids, cysteine and phenylalanine included. Only the CDR3 DNA stays, 45 bases, in frame from base 1. With respect to this clonotype: No antigen is known for it. No base quality information exists; no much larger clone differs at one position.

The study at large found these results: Peripheral blood alone was examined, since thyroid tissue, which constituted the primary lesion, could not be accessed. Lower TCR Shannon entropy and fewer highly expanded clones were observed in persistent Graves' disease patients than in newly diagnosed patients, which suggested clonal expansion. TRBV28, TRBJ1-2 and TRBJ2-5 were preferentially used in persistent disease, while TRBV20-1 and TRBJ2-1 were favored in newly diagnosed disease. Sequencing and analysis were limited to the TCR beta chain. A larger number of public clonotypes was shared among persistent patients (around 2,500) than among newly diagnosed patients (roughly 970). The authors noted that the small sample size was a limitation that may lower accuracy.

Sample time point, as interpreted from the label and publication: persistent/refractory GD, antithyroid drugs over 5 years with positive TRAb. For both TCR sequencing and RNA sequencing, RNA was extracted from PBMCs using TRIzol. Graves' disease was diagnosed according to American Thyroid Association guidelines. Patients for the study were recruited at an endocrinology department in Xi'an, China. Each patient gave approximately 8.8 milliliters of peripheral blood, collected in an EDTA anticoagulant tube. PBMCs were isolated by Ficoll Paque Plus density gradient separation without further T cell sorting. An Agilent 2100 Bioanalyzer and agarose gel were used to check RNA quality, and a NanoDrop 2000 was used to measure RNA concentration. Library prep was done by multiplex PCR. TCRdb records Illumina HiSeq 4000 as the sequencer. To build TCR beta libraries, CDR3 regions were amplified by Arm-PCR using iRepertoire HTBI primers. Before sequencing, the PCR products underwent gel purification. Regarding the original processing steps: A total of roughly 58 TRBV and 14 TRBJ segments were identified across samples and were used for gene usage analysis of CDR3 amino acid clonotypes. COPE and FqMerger were used to merge the filtered high-quality paired reads into contigs. BLAST was used to align contigs to IMGT TRBV, TRBD and TRBJ reference genes, and CDR3 was defined according to IMGT. Highly expanded clones were defined as clonotypes with a frequency above 0.1%. Shannon entropy served as the measure of repertoire diversity, while the Gini coefficient captured V-J evenness. Public clonotypes were defined as clonotypes shared by more than one individual. The public reads were reanalyzed by TCRdb: fastp trimming at Q25, MiXCR alignment, in-frame beta chains only. Rows matching on CDR3 protein sequence are summarized as one entry with the most common DNA and genes. These V and J calls rely on TCRdb rather than the paper's analysis. In this sample the table shows approximately 400,000 distinct CDR3 sequences, roughly 25% of which occur a single time. The ten largest clones capture 28% of the sample.

The TCR was taken from a woman aged 40 to 49 with Graves disease. Donor details come from another sample of the same person, matched by shared clones. This chain is built from TRBV10-3 and TRBJ1-5, with 8 bases aligning to TRBD1. The sample was peripheral blood mononuclear cells (PBMCs), taken when the disease was refractory, from a patient treated with antithyroid drugs. The CDR3 loop reads CAISESTGDNQPQHF. Read as DNA, the sequence is TGTGCCATCAGTGAGTCGACAGGGGACAATCAGCCCCAGCATTTT.